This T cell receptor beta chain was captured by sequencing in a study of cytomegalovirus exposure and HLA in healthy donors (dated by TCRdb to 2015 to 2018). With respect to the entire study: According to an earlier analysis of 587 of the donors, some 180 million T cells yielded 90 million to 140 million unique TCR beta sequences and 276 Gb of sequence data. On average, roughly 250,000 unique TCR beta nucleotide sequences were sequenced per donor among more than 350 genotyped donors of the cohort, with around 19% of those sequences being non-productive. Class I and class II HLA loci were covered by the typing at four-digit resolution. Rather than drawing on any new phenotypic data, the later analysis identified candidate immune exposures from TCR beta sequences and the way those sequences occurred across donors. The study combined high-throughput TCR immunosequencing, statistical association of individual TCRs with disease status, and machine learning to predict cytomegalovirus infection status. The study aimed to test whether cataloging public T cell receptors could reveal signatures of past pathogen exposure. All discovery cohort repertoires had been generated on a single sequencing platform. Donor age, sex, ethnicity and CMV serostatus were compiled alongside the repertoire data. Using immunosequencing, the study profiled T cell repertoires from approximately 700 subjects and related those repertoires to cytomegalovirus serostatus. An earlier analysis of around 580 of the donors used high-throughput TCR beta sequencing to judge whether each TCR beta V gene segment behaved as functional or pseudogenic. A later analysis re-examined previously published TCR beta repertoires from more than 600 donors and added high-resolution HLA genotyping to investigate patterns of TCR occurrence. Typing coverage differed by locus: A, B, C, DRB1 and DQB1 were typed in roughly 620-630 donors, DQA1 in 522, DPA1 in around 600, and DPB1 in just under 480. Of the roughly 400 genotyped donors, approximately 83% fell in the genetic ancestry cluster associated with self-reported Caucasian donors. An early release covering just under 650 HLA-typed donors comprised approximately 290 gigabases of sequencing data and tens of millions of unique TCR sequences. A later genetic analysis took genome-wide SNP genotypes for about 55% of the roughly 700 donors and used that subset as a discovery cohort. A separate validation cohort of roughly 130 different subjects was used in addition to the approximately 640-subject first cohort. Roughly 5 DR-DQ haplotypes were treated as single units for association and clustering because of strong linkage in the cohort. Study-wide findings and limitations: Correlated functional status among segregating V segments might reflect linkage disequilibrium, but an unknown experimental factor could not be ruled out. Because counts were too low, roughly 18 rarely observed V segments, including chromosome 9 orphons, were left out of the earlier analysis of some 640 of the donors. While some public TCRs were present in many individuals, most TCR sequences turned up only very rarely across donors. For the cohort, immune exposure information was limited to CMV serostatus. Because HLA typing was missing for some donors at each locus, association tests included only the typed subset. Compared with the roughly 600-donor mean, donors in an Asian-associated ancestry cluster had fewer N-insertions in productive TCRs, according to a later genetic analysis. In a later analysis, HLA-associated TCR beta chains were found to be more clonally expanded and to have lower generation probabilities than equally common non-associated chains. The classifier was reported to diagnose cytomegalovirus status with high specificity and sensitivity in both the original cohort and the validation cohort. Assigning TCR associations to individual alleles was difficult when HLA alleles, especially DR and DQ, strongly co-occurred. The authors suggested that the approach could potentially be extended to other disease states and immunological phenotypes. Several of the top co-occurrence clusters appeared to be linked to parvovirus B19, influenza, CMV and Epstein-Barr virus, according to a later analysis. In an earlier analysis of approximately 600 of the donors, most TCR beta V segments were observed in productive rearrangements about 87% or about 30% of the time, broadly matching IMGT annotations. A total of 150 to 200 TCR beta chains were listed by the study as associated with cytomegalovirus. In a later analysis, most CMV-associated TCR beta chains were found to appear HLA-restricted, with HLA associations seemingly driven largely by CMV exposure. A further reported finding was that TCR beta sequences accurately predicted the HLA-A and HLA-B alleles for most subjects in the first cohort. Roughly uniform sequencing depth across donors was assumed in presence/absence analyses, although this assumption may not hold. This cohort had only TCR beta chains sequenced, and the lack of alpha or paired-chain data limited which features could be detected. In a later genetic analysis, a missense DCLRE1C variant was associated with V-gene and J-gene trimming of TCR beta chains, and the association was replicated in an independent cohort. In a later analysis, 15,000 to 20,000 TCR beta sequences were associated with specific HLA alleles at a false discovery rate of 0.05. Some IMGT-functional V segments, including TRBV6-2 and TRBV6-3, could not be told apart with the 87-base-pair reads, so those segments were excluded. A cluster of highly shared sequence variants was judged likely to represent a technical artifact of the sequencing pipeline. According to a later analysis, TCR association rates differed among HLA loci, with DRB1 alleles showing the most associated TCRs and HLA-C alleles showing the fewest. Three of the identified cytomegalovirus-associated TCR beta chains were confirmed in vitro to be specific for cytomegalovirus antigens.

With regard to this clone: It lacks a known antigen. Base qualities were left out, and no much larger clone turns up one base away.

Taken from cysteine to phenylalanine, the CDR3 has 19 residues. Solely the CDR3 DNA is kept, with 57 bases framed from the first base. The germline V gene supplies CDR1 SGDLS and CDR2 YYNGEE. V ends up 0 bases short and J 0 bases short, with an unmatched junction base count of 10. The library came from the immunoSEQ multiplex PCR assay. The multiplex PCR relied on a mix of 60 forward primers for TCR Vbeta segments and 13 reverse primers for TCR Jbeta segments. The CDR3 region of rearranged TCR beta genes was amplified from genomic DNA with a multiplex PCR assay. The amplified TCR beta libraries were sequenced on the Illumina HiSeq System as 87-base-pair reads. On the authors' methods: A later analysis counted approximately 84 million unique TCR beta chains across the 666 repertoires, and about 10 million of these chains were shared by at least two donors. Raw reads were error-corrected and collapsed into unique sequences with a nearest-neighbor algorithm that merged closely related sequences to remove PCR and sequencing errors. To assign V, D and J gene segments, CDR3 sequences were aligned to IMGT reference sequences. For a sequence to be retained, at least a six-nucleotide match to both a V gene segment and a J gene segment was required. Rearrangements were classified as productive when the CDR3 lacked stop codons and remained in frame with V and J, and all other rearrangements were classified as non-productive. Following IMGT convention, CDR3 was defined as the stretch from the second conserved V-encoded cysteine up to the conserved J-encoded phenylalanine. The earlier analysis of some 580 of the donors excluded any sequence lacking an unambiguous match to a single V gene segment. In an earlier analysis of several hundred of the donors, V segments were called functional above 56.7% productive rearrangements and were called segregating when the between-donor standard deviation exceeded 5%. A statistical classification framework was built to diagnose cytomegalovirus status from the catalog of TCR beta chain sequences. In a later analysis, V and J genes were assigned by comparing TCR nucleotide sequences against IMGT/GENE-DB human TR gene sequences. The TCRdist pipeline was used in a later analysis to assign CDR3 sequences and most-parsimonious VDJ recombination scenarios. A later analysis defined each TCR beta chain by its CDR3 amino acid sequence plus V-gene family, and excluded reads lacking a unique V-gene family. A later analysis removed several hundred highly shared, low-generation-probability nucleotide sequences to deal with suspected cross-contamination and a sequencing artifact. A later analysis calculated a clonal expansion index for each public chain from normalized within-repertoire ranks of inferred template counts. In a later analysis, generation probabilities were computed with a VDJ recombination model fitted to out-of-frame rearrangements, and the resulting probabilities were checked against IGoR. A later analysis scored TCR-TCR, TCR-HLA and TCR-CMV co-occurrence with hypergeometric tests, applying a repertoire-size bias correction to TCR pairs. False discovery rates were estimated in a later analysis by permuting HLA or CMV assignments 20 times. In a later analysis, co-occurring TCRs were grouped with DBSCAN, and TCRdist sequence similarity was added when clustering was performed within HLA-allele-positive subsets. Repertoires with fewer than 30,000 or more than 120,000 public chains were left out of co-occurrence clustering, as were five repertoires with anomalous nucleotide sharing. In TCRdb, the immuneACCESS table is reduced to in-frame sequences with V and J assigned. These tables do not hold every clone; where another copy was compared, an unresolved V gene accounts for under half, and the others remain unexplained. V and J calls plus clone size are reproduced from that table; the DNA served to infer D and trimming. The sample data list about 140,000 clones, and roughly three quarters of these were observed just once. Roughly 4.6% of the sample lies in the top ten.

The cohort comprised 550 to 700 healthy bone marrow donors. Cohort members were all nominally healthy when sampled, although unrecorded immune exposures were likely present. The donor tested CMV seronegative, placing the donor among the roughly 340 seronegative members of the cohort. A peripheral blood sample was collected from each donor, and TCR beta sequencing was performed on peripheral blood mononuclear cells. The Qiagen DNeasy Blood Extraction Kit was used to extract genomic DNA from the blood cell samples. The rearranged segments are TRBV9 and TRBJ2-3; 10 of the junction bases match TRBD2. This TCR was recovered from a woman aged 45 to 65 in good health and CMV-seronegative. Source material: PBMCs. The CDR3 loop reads CASSVDPELAGMSTDTQYF. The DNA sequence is TGTGCCAGCAGCGTAGACCCCGAACTAGCGGGGATGAGCACAGATACGCAGTATTTT.